These 30 T cell receptor beta chains were all obtained from the same sample, sequenced in a study of sequential checkpoint blockade in melanoma. Treatment reported: randomized to nivolumab then ipilimumab (arm A) or the reverse (arm B). Profiling relied on immunoSEQ multiplex PCR, and the TCRdb table lists in-frame clones only, not all of them. The sample has about 22,000 clones; around two thirds are singletons. Sequencing was performed on CD8+ T cells sorted from blood (inferred from file names), taken from a patient given nivolumab and ipilimumab in sequence. Receptor source: a human donor with melanoma.

This clone was counted only a few times. The J gene is TRBJ2-7, the V gene TRBV5-4, with 9 bases fitting TRBD2. From germline, CDR1 is SGHNT and CDR2 YYREEE (reference sequence). Trimming removed 4 bases from V and 5 bases from J; junction bases left unmatched: 7. The CDR3 loop spans 14 amino acids. The CDR3 sequence is CASSQGGLANEQYF. The CDR3 region has the DNA TGTGCCAGCAGCCAAGGGGGACTAGCCAACGAGCAGTACTTC.

Judged by abundance, this clone is medium-sized. The chain has TRBV7-9 and TRBJ1-4, with 8 positions matching TRBD1. The CDR3 runs to 16 residues. Trimming removed 8 bases from V and 3 bases from J; junction bases left unmatched: 11. From germline, CDR1 is SEHNR and CDR2 FQNEAQ (reference sequence). The CDR3 loop reads CASGDRTSGANEKLFF. The CDR3 bases are TGTGCCAGCGGGGACAGGACCTCGGGGGCTAATGAAAAACTGTTTTTT.

V is TRBV19 and J is TRBJ1-2, with TRBD1 matching 9 bases. V dropped 4 bases and J dropped 4; count of bases not matched to a gene: 7. The CDR3 covers 15 residues. CDR1 is LNHDA, CDR2 SQIVND, per germline (reference sequence). This CDR3 reads CASSKQGAPVYGYTF. In nucleotides, the CDR3 is TGTGCCAGTAGTAAACAGGGGGCACCTGTCTATGGCTACACCTTC. Filled out from reference TRBV19 and TRBJ1-2, the complete variable domain reads DGGITQSPKYLFRKEGQNVTLSCEQNLNHDAMYWYRQDPGQGLRLIYYSQIVNDFQKGDIAEGYSVSREKKESFPLTVTSAQKNPTAFYLCASSKQGAPVYGYTFGSGTRLTVV.

The chain uses TRBV29-1 and TRBJ2-3; 7 bases line up with TRBD2. The V segment lost 5 bases and the J segment 4 bases; nucleotides outside the gene matches: 9. Germline V gene lookup returns CDR1 SQVTM and CDR2 ANQGSEA. The CDR3 covers 14 residues. CDR3 nucleotide sequence: TGCAGCGTTCCGCGGGGGATGATAGCAGATACGCAGTATTTT. This gives the protein CSVPRGMIADTQYF.

This clone was picked up one time. The CDR3 nucleotides are TGTGCCAGCAGTTTCGCTGGACAGGCTTCACCCCTCCACTTT. Translating it yields CASSFAGQASPLHF. The chain combines TRBV28 with TRBJ1-6; TRBD1 matches at 7 bases. The germline V gene has CDR1 MDHEN and CDR2 SYDVKM. The V segment lost 3 bases and the J segment 9 bases; nucleotides outside the gene matches: 5. The CDR3 has 14 residues. The whole variable domain, filled in from reference TRBV28 and TRBJ1-6, reads DVKVTQSSRYLVKRTGEKVFLECVQDMDHENMFWYRQDPGLGLRLIYFSYDVKMKEKGDIPEGYSVSREKKERFSLILESASTNQTSMYLCASSFAGQASPLHFGNGTRLTVT.

The rearrangement joins TRBV6-1 to TRBJ2-2; 9 nucleotides match TRBD1. Germline V CDR1 and CDR2: MNHNS, SASEGT. The CDR3 has 15 amino acids. Trimming took 10 bases from V and 0 from J; bases not matched to a gene: 6. The CDR3 coding sequence is TGTGCCACCCGGGGGACAGGGTCGAACACCGGGGAGCTGTTTTTT. Translation gives CATRGTGSNTGELFF.

This chain uses TRBV9 with TRBJ2-3; 8 bases are shared with TRBD2. V lost 6 bases, J lost 3 bases, and 9 bases stayed unmatched. This CDR3 is 15 amino acids long. CDR1 is SGDLS, CDR2 YYNGEE, per germline. The CDR3 DNA follows: TGTGCCAGCAACCCCGGGGGGGCGGTGACAGATACGCAGTATTTT. Protein: CASNPGGAVTDTQYF.

In nucleotides, the CDR3 is TGTGCCAGCAGCTGGACAGGGACTGAAGCTTTCTTT. Its protein product is CASSWTGTEAFF. The J gene is TRBJ1-1, the V gene TRBV5-5; 8 nucleotides line up with TRBD1. Losses at the gene ends were 3 bases for V and 5 bases for J; bases not matched to a gene: 0. Germline V gene data show CDR1 as SGHKS and CDR2 as YYEKEE (reference sequence). The CDR3 has 12 amino acids.

The chain carries TRBV7-2 and TRBJ1-5, with no clear D. The germline V gene encodes CDR1 SGHTA and CDR2 FQGNSA. V was pared by 1 base and J by 7 bases, with 8 bases between. The CDR3 consists of 13 residues. In DNA, the CDR3 is TGTGCCAGCAGCTTAGGCAGTTGGCAGCCCCAGCATTTT. Translation: CASSLGSWQPQHF.

In nucleotides, the CDR3 is TGTGCCAGCAGCCTACGGGACAACCCATACGAGCAGTACTTC. It codes for CASSLRDNPYEQYF. V gene TRBV6-6 combines with J gene TRBJ2-7, with D maybe TRBD1 (6 bases). Germline V CDR1 and CDR2: MNHNY, SVGAGI (reference sequence). V dropped 6 bases and J dropped 4 bases, with 16 bases sitting between them. The CDR3 length is 14 residues.

The CDR3 protein is CASSSGRAYEQYF. CDR3 coding DNA: TGTGCCAGCAGTTCCGGTCGGGCCTACGAGCAGTACTTC. The J gene is TRBJ2-7, the V gene TRBV2; D unclear. Per the germline V gene, CDR1 is SNHLY and CDR2 is FYNNEI. The V end was cut by 5 bases, the J end by 2 bases, with 10 bases between. The CDR3 is 13 amino acids.

This sequence joins TRBV4-3 and TRBJ1-4, with D unresolved. The CDR3 consists of 16 residues. V was shortened by 0 bases and J by 0 bases, with 8 bases between the two germline ends. CDR1 and CDR2 from the germline V gene are LGHNA and YSLEER. This CDR3 is CASSQDRVATNEKLFF. The CDR3 DNA follows: TGCGCCAGCAGCCAAGATCGCGTCGCAACTAATGAAAAACTGTTTTTT.

The V gene is TRBV13, the J gene TRBJ2-3; TRBD2 aligns across 13 bases. The CDR3 is 17 amino acids. Germline CDR1 PRHDT, CDR2 FYEKMQ (reference sequence). V lost 4 bases and J lost 0; bases outside the gene matches: 4. CDR3 DNA: TGTGCCAGCAGCTGGTCGGGACTAGCGGGGAGCACAGATACGCAGTATTTT. Translating it yields CASSWSGLAGSTDTQYF.

The sample holds a few counts of this clone. V usage is TRBV9 and J usage is TRBJ2-1; D gene uncertain. Trimming removed 2 bases at V and 5 bases at J, with 11 bases between. Per the germline V gene, CDR1 is SGDLS and CDR2 is YYNGEE. The CDR3 is 14 amino acids. Written as DNA, the CDR3 is TGTGCCAGCAGCGTGGCCGGGTGGGACAATGAGCAGTTCTTC. Protein product: CASSVAGWDNEQFF.

The gene calls are TRBV2 and TRBJ1-5, with 8 bases identical to TRBD1. This CDR3 region has 13 residues. With V trimmed by 5 bases and J by 7 bases, 4 bases remained unmatched. CDR1 is SNHLY and CDR2 is FYNNEI in the germline V gene. CDR3 amino acids: CASSSSGGQPQHF. CDR3 DNA: TGTGCCAGCAGTTCCTCAGGGGGCCAGCCCCAGCATTTT.

The V and J genes are TRBV6-4 and TRBJ2-1; 7 nucleotides agree with TRBD1. Germline lookup yields CDR1 MRHNA and CDR2 SNTAGT. The CDR3 has 14 residues. Trimming removed 6 bases from V and 0 bases from J; junction bases left unmatched: 2. The CDR3 loop is CASSGTDSYNEQFF. Written as DNA, the CDR3 is TGTGCCAGCAGCGGGACAGACTCCTACAATGAGCAGTTCTTC.

The chain uses TRBV5-1 and TRBJ2-3; tentatively, D is TRBD1 (5 bases). CDR3 length: 13 residues. V was pared by 4 bases and J by 5 bases, with 11 bases between. CDR1 and CDR2 from the germline V gene are SGHRS and YFSETQ. CDR3 protein: CASSPGFGDTQYF. In nucleotides, the CDR3 is TGCGCCAGCAGCCCAGGGTTCGGAGATACGCAGTATTTT.

The table lists this clone with a few counts. The CDR3 nucleotides read TGTGCCAGCAGCTTAGATTCCGGGACAGGCAGTCAAGAGACCCAGTACTTC. Its protein is CASSLDSGTGSQETQYF. This sequence joins TRBV11-2 and TRBJ2-5; 8 bases agree with TRBD1. This CDR3 has 17 residues. V lost 0 bases, J lost 2 bases, and 8 bases stayed unmatched. CDR1 and CDR2 from the germline V gene are SGHAT and FQNNGV.

This clone was seen a handful of times. This chain uses TRBV5-4 with TRBJ2-5, with 7 bases matching TRBD2. This CDR3 is 15 amino acids long. Germline CDR1 and CDR2: SGHNT and YYREEE (reference sequence). V lost 2 bases, J lost 2 bases, and 6 bases stayed unmatched. The CDR3 sequence: CASSFSGSTQETQYF. The DNA of the CDR3 is TGTGCCAGCAGCTTTAGCGGGTCCACTCAAGAGACCCAGTACTTC.

The rearrangement uses TRBV27 and TRBJ1-4; tentatively, D is TRBD1 (5 bases). CDR1 and CDR2 (germline): MNHEY, SMNVEV (reference sequence). This CDR3 contains 14 residues. The V gene lost 3 bases and the J gene lost 8 bases, with 13 bases spanning the gap. CDR3 protein: CASSLLGGSEKLFF. The CDR3 DNA sequence: TGTGCCAGCAGTTTGTTGGGGGGAAGCGAAAAACTGTTTTTT.

This clone came up once. The J gene is TRBJ1-2, the V gene TRBV7-9, with a weak D call TRBD1 (6 bases). In germline, CDR1 is SEHNR, CDR2 FQNEAQ (reference sequence). V shed 7 bases and J shed 0 bases, with 9 bases lying between them. The CDR3 loop spans 13 amino acids. Written as DNA, the CDR3 is TGTGCCAGCATGGACAGAGCTAACTATGGCTACACCTTC. This gives the protein CASMDRANYGYTF.

The chain recombines TRBV10-2 with TRBJ1-2; D gene unclear. V was trimmed by 7 bases and J by 3 bases, leaving 12 bases between them. CDR3 size: 13 residues. Germline CDR1 is WSHSY and CDR2 is SAAADI. The CDR3 loop is CASNEGWDYGYTF. As DNA, the CDR3 is TGCGCCAGCAACGAGGGTTGGGACTATGGCTACACCTTC.

V gene TRBV5-4 combines with J gene TRBJ2-1, with 14 bases aligning to TRBD2. V lost 4 bases and J lost 8; bases outside the gene matches: 2. In germline, CDR1 is SGHNT, CDR2 YYREEE (reference sequence). The CDR3 contains 14 residues. The chain's CDR3 is CASSKGLAGDEQFF. Written as DNA, the CDR3 is TGTGCCAGCAGCAAGGGACTAGCGGGGGATGAGCAGTTCTTC.

V usage is TRBV5-1 and J usage is TRBJ2-7; D is possibly TRBD2 (5 bases). CDR3 length: 13 residues. The germline gives CDR1 SGHRS, CDR2 YFSETQ. V was pared by 4 bases and J by 5 bases, with 13 bases between. CDR3 residues: CASSPGPGDEQYF. The DNA of the CDR3 is TGCGCCAGCAGCCCCGGTCCCGGGGACGAGCAGTACTTC. Full variable domain (missing parts from reference TRBV5-1 and TRBJ2-7): KAGVTQTPRYLIKTRGQQVTLSCSPISGHRSVSWYQQTPGQGLQFLFEYFSETQRNKGNFPGRFSGRQFSNSRSEMNVSTLELGDSALYLCASSPGPGDEQYFGPGTRLTVT.

The genes are TRBV27 and TRBJ2-5, with 8 positions matching TRBD2. CDR1 and CDR2 (germline): MNHEY, SMNVEV (reference sequence). The J segment lost 2 bases and the V segment lost 10 bases, leaving 9 bases of the junction unmatched. The CDR3 extends over 14 amino acids. CDR3 DNA: TGTGCCACCAAGACTAGCGTACTACAAGAGACCCAGTACTTC. Amino acid sequence: CATKTSVLQETQYF.

This chain uses TRBV7-9 with TRBJ1-1; no clear D gene. Germline CDR1 is SEHNR and CDR2 is FQNEAQ (reference sequence). Trimming left V 4 bases short and J 9 bases short, with 9 bases between. This CDR3 comprises 11 residues. The CDR3 DNA follows: TGTGCCAGCAGCTCCCAACATAAAGCTTTCTTT. It is translated as CASSSQHKAFF.

The chain has TRBV4-2 and TRBJ2-6; D unclear. The germline V gene has CDR1 LGHNA and CDR2 YNFKEQ. This CDR3 is 15 amino acids long. Trimming stripped 0 bases from V and 1 base from J, with 4 bases between. In nucleotides, the CDR3 is TGTGCCAGCAGCCAAGACAGTTCTGGGGCCAACGTCCTGACTTTC. Its protein product is CASSQDSSGANVLTF.

The gene calls are TRBV6-1 and TRBJ2-1; D is perhaps TRBD1 (6 bases). The length of the CDR3 is 13 residues. CDR1 MNHNS and CDR2 SASEGT come from the germline V gene. V lost 3 bases, J lost 4 bases, and 7 bases lay in between. CDR3 coding DNA: TGTGCCAGCAGTGACAGGGGATACAATGAGCAGTTCTTC. Amino acids: CASSDRGYNEQFF.

The chain employs TRBV28 and TRBJ2-2; TRBD1 agrees at 9 bases. This CDR3 has 16 residues. Trimming cost V 5 bases and J 4 bases; bases outside gene matches: 8. Germline loops: CDR1 MDHEN, CDR2 SYDVKM. The CDR3 reads CASSPRDRASTGELFF. The CDR3 DNA reads TGTGCCAGCAGTCCGAGGGACAGGGCAAGCACCGGGGAGCTGTTTTTT.

The rearrangement links TRBV5-4 to TRBJ2-1; TRBD2 matches at 7 bases. With 2 bases clipped from V and 5 bases from J, the junction kept 7 bases outside the gene matches. The germline V gene encodes CDR1 SGHNT and CDR2 YYREEE (reference sequence). The CDR3 sequence is 15 residues long. The CDR3 sequence is CASSLTSGANNEQFF. As DNA, the CDR3 is TGTGCCAGCAGCTTAACCAGCGGGGCTAACAATGAGCAGTTCTTC.